What follows are 28 T cell receptor beta chains derived from one specimen sequenced in a study of blood T cell repertoires in COVID-19. Data came from immunoSEQ multiplex PCR; TCRdb stores just in-frame clones and leaves some out. In the table there are around 63,000 clones, 81% of which are singletons. The sequenced material came from peripheral blood. These receptors were taken from a woman of 80 years or more with active or convalescent COVID-19.

This sequence joins TRBV28 and TRBJ1-2, with 12 bases aligning to TRBD1. The CDR3 runs 16 residues. The germline V gene encodes CDR1 MDHEN and CDR2 SYDVKM. The junction had 9 bases not matched to a gene; V was cut back by 5 bases and J by 5 bases. The DNA of the CDR3 is TGTGCCAGCAGTCTCCTTGGGGACAGGGGGCATTATGGCTACACCTTC. This encodes CASSLLGDRGHYGYTF.

The chain couples TRBV27 to TRBJ2-7; D not resolved. In germline, CDR1 is MNHEY, CDR2 SMNVEV (reference sequence). The CDR3 contains 15 residues. Trimming removed 6 bases at V and 2 bases at J, with 17 bases between. In nucleotides, the CDR3 is TGTGCCAGCAGGCGCCCGACGGCTGAGGCCTACGAGCAGTACTTC. It codes for CASRRPTAEAYEQYF.

The gene calls are TRBV6-1 and TRBJ1-1, with 9 nucleotides matching TRBD1. The V gene end was trimmed by 6 bases and the J gene end by 5 bases; junction bases not matched to a gene: 10. This CDR3 is built from 15 residues. Germline V gene sequence: CDR1 MNHNS, CDR2 SASEGT. DNA for the CDR3: TGTGCCAGCAGCCAGGCGGGACAGGGTTTGACTGAAGCTTTCTTT. It yields the protein CASSQAGQGLTEAFF.

The V and J genes are TRBV13 and TRBJ2-3, with a weak D call TRBD2 (6 bases). V lost 4 bases and J 3 bases, leaving 8 bases between the germline ends. This CDR3 has 13 amino acids. The germline V gene encodes CDR1 PRHDT and CDR2 FYEKMQ (reference sequence). The CDR3 DNA reads TGTGCCAGCAGCTCCGGACTAACAGATACGCAGTATTTT. Its translation is CASSSGLTDTQYF.

The rearrangement joins TRBV5-6 to TRBJ1-5; D gene uncertain. CDR3 length equals 14 residues. Germline-derived CDR1 and CDR2 are SGHDT and YYEEEE. V lost 3 bases and J 2 bases, leaving 9 bases between the germline ends. The CDR3 loop is CASSSRRGNQPQHF. The CDR3 region has the DNA TGTGCCAGCAGCTCTAGACGGGGCAATCAGCCCCAGCATTTT.

The V gene is TRBV19, the J gene TRBJ1-1; possible D gene TRBD1, 5 bases. Germline lookup yields CDR1 LNHDA and CDR2 SQIVND (reference sequence). With 6 bases removed from V and 5 bases from J, the gap between germline ends came to 13 bases. The CDR3 is made up of 13 amino acids. The CDR3 is CASRRTGGTEAFF. CDR3 in DNA: TGTGCCAGTAGGAGGACCGGGGGAACTGAAGCTTTCTTT. Full variable domain (rest looked up from reference TRBV19 and TRBJ1-1): DGGITQSPKYLFRKEGQNVTLSCEQNLNHDAMYWYRQDPGQGLRLIYYSQIVNDFQKGDIAEGYSVSREKKESFPLTVTSAQKNPTAFYLCASRRTGGTEAFFGQGTRLTVV.

In its sample, this clone was seen a few times. In DNA form, the CDR3 reads TGTGCCAGCAGCTTAGAAGGGAGGACACCTGCCGGCTACACCTTC. This encodes CASSLEGRTPAGYTF. This sequence joins TRBV7-8 and TRBJ1-2; tentative D call: TRBD1 (5 bases). Trimming cost V 1 base and J 8 bases, with 17 bases left between them. The CDR3 has 15 amino acids. CDR1 and CDR2 from the germline V gene are SGHVS and FQNEAQ.

V is TRBV5-5 and J is TRBJ2-1; D is possibly TRBD2 (6 bases). This CDR3 comprises 20 residues. CDR1 is SGHKS, CDR2 YYEKEE, per germline (reference sequence). V was trimmed by 3 bases and J by 6 bases, leaving 31 bases between them. Written as DNA, the CDR3 is TGTGCCAGCAGCTCGAGAGACCCGGGACTCACACCGGCTCCTGGCAATGAGCAGTTCTTC. This sequence encodes CASSSRDPGLTPAPGNEQFF.

This chain connects TRBV10-3 to TRBJ2-7; a weak D match, TRBD1 (5 bases). In germline, CDR1 is ENHRY, CDR2 SYGVKD. The CDR3 runs 11 residues. V was clipped by 5 bases and J by 4 bases, with 6 bases between them. CDR3 loop: CAISSGYEQYF. The CDR3 DNA sequence: TGTGCCATCAGTTCAGGGTACGAGCAGTACTTC.

The chain is built from TRBV12-3 or TRBV12-4 and TRBJ1-6; no clear D gene. CDR3 size: 13 residues. V lost 5 bases and J lost 7, with 9 bases in between. CDR3 sequence: CASSLPPNSPLHF. The CDR3 DNA reads TGTGCCAGCAGTCTCCCTCCGAATTCACCCCTCCACTTT.

In regard to this clone: The sample carries other DNA sequences with the same CDR3. The rearrangement joins TRBV4-3 to TRBJ2-2, with 11 bases aligning to TRBD2. The germline gives CDR1 LGHNA, CDR2 YSLEER. The CDR3 contains 17 residues. The V segment lost 1 base and the J segment 5 bases; nucleotides outside the gene matches: 6. This CDR3 reads CASSQGLAGGRTGELFF. The CDR3 DNA reads TGCGCCAGCAGCCAAGGCTTAGCGGGGGGGCGGACCGGGGAGCTGTTTTTT.

The chain links TRBV7-9 to TRBJ1-4, with TRBD1 as a possible D gene (5 bases). The CDR3 covers 15 residues. Germline values: CDR1 SEHNR, CDR2 FQNEAQ (reference sequence). V lost 2 bases, J lost 7 bases, and 14 bases lay in between. For the CDR3, the DNA is TGTGCCAGCAGCTTAAATGTGGGGCTTCGTGAAAAACTGTTTTTT. Encoded protein: CASSLNVGLREKLFF.

This clone was detected a few times. The chain links TRBV11-2 to TRBJ2-7, with D perhaps TRBD1 (5 bases). CDR3 length: 15 amino acids. Germline CDR1 reads SGHAT; CDR2 reads FQNNGV. V was shortened by 0 bases and J by 4 bases, with 13 bases between the two germline ends. The CDR3 nucleotides are TGTGCCAGCAGCTTAGAGGGCAGGGCAGGGTACGAGCAGTACTTC. It codes for CASSLEGRAGYEQYF.

This chain joins TRBV28 and TRBJ1-4; D unclear. Trimming left V 2 bases short and J 4 bases short, with 8 bases between. The germline gives CDR1 MDHEN, CDR2 SYDVKM. The CDR3 runs to 14 residues. CDR3 amino acids: CASSLRTFNEKLFF. DNA for the CDR3: TGTGCCAGCAGTTTAAGGACTTTTAATGAAAAACTGTTTTTT.

V is TRBV15 and J is TRBJ1-5, with 7 bases matching TRBD1. The CDR3 totals 14 residues. CDR1 and CDR2 (germline): LNHNV, YYDKDF (reference sequence). V dropped 5 bases and J dropped 4; count of bases not matched to a gene: 5. The CDR3 loop is CATSFGTVNQPQHF. In DNA form, the CDR3 reads TGTGCCACCAGCTTCGGGACAGTTAATCAGCCCCAGCATTTT.

V is TRBV29-1 and J is TRBJ1-6; unclear D gene. Germline CDR1 SQVTM, CDR2 ANQGSEA. CDR3 length equals 13 residues. Trimming removed 4 bases at V and 9 bases at J, with 13 bases between. CDR3 amino acids: CSVGEATGSPLHF. The CDR3 DNA reads TGCAGCGTTGGTGAGGCCACGGGTTCACCCCTCCACTTT.

This clone showed up just a few times. The DNA for the CDR3 is TGCAGCGCCGCTCCGGGACAGGGGGCCTACGAGCAGTACTTC. Translated, it gives CSAAPGQGAYEQYF. This rearrangement joins TRBV29-1 to TRBJ2-7; 11 bases are shared with TRBD1. With 7 bases clipped from V and 2 bases from J, the junction kept 7 bases outside the gene matches. The germline V gene has CDR1 SQVTM and CDR2 ANQGSEA. There are 14 residues in the CDR3.

This chain links TRBV4-1 with TRBJ2-1, with D possibly matching TRBD1 (5 bases). The CDR3 is made up of 15 amino acids. Trimming left V 1 base short and J 3 bases short, with 10 bases between. The germline gives CDR1 MGHRA, CDR2 YSYEKL. The CDR3 spells CASSQGAGNYNEQFF. The CDR3 DNA is TGCGCCAGCAGCCAAGGGGCAGGGAACTACAATGAGCAGTTCTTC.

This chain links TRBV24-1 with TRBJ1-5, with 11 bases matching TRBD1. This CDR3 is 16 amino acids long. Looked up from germline, CDR1 is KGHDR and CDR2 is SFDVKD. V gave up 3 bases and J gave up 7 bases; unmatched junction bases: 7. CDR3 residues: CATSDPGQGGRQPQHF. The CDR3 bases are TGTGCCACCAGTGATCCGGGACAGGGGGGACGGCAGCCCCAGCATTTT.

The chain has TRBV18 and TRBJ2-5; 8 bases line up with TRBD2. Germline loops: CDR1 KGHSH, CDR2 LQKENI. J gave up 1 base and V 0 bases, and 1 base lay outside the gene matches. CDR3 size: 15 residues. The CDR3 protein is CASSPPAGGQETQYF. As DNA, the CDR3 is TGTGCCAGCTCACCACCGGCGGGGGGCCAAGAGACCCAGTACTTC.

The V and J genes are TRBV27 and TRBJ2-7; 8 bases match TRBD1. Germline CDR1 MNHEY, CDR2 SMNVEV (reference sequence). Trimming took 4 bases from V and 4 from J; bases not matched to a gene: 6. The CDR3 runs 14 residues. The CDR3 here is CASSSIRTGYEQYF. In DNA, the CDR3 is TGTGCCAGCAGTTCAATCCGGACAGGGTACGAGCAGTACTTC.

This chain links TRBV5-6 with TRBJ1-2; 10 bases map to TRBD1. Germline trimming cut 4 bases from V and 7 bases from J; bases unmatched to any gene: 7. This CDR3 region has 14 residues. Germline V gene sequence: CDR1 SGHDT, CDR2 YYEEEE. CDR3 protein: CASSRTGGKVGYTF. The CDR3 coding sequence is TGTGCCAGCAGCCGGACAGGGGGAAAGGTTGGCTACACCTTC.

V usage is TRBV11-2 and J usage is TRBJ2-7; D not resolved. The V gene lost 4 bases and the J gene lost 6 bases, with 13 bases spanning the gap. Per the germline V gene, CDR1 is SGHAT and CDR2 is FQNNGV. The CDR3 has 13 residues. The chain's CDR3 is CASSSRVWLEQYF. As DNA, the CDR3 is TGTGCCAGCAGCTCCCGGGTCTGGCTCGAGCAGTACTTC.

The V call is TRBV15, the J call TRBJ1-2; 8 nucleotides align to TRBD1. Germline V lookup: CDR1 LNHNV, CDR2 YYDKDF (reference sequence). The ends lost 1 base at V and 7 bases at J; junction bases unmatched: 5. The CDR3 is 14 amino acids. This CDR3 is CATSRVTGAGGYTF. In nucleotides, the CDR3 is TGTGCCACCAGCAGAGTGACAGGGGCCGGTGGCTACACCTTC.

The chain is built from TRBV7-2 and TRBJ1-4; TRBD1 might be the D (6 bases). The CDR3 has 14 residues. Germline CDR1 and CDR2: SGHTA and FQGNSA. Trimming pared 5 bases from V and 5 bases from J, leaving 12 bases between. The CDR3 loop is CASSPGTPNEKLFF. DNA for the CDR3: TGTGCCAGCAGCCCCGGGACACCGAATGAAAAACTGTTTTTT.

The V gene is TRBV9, the J gene TRBJ2-3, with unresolved D. V was trimmed by 1 base and J by 6 bases, leaving 9 bases between them. The germline V gene encodes CDR1 SGDLS and CDR2 YYNGEE. The CDR3 has 13 residues. The CDR3: CASSVNSPDTQYF. The CDR3 nucleotides read TGTGCCAGCAGCGTAAATAGCCCCGATACGCAGTATTTT.

V is TRBV11-2 and J is TRBJ2-5, with TRBD2 matching 9 bases. There are 16 residues in the CDR3. Germline loops: CDR1 SGHAT, CDR2 FQNNGV. Trimming took 5 bases from V and 4 from J; bases not matched to a gene: 11. In DNA, the CDR3 is TGTGCCAGCAGCCCTAGCCGGGCGGGGGGGCGAGAGACCCAGTACTTC. Translating gives CASSPSRAGGRETQYF.

The count of this clone is one. The rearrangement links TRBV9 to TRBJ1-5; 7 nucleotides line up with TRBD1. The V segment lost 4 bases and the J segment 3 bases; nucleotides outside the gene matches: 7. Germline CDR1 and CDR2: SGDLS and YYNGEE. The CDR3 totals 15 residues. DNA of the CDR3: TGTGCCAGCAGCTCCACGGGACAGAACAATCAGCCCCAGCATTTT. Amino acid sequence: CASSSTGQNNQPQHF. Drawing the rest from reference TRBV9 and TRBJ1-5, the complete variable domain is DSGVTQTPKHLITATGQRVTLRCSPRSGDLSVYWYQQSLDQGLQFLIQYYNGEERAKGNILERFSAQQFPDLHSELNLSSLELGDSALYFCASSSTGQNNQPQHFGDGTRLSIL.